These 10 T cell receptor beta chains were all obtained from the same sample, sequenced in a study of T-cell reconstitution after alpha-beta-depleted transplantation in children. The TCRbeta library was prepared with unique molecular identifiers. MiXCR was run by TCRdb on the PCR reads, yielding one entry per CDR3 protein. In the table there are approximately 500,000 distinct CDR3 sequences, 27% of which are singletons. The sample consisted of PBMCs, taken before TCRalphabeta/CD19-depleted stem cell transplant. The receptors come from a boy younger than two with Wiskott-Aldrich syndrome, due to receive a stem cell transplant.

This clonotype was seen only a few times. V usage is TRBV7-2 and J usage is TRBJ2-7; possible D gene TRBD2, 6 bases. The CDR3 has 17 residues. The V end was cut by 1 base, the J end by 2 bases, with 18 bases between. The germline V gene has CDR1 SGHTA and CDR2 FQGNSA. The CDR3 spells CASSLGGGTGGPYEQYF. The CDR3 DNA reads as TGTGCCAGCAGCTTAGGGGGTGGTACTGGAGGGCCCTACGAGCAGTACTTC.

This clonotype was recorded a few times. The V gene is TRBV12-3 or TRBV12-4, the J gene TRBJ2-7; the D gene is possibly TRBD2 (5 bases). With 5 bases removed from V and 6 bases from J, the gap between germline ends came to 17 bases. The CDR3 spans 14 residues. The CDR3, as DNA: TGTGCCAGCAGTGCCGGGAACCTCTTGTCCGAGCAGTACTTC. Its translation is CASSAGNLLSEQYF.

This clonotype was recorded a few times. The V and J genes are TRBV27 and TRBJ2-7; 9 bases match TRBD2. Germline CDR1 and CDR2: MNHEY and SMNVEV (reference sequence). CDR3 length equals 14 residues. Trimming took 5 bases from V and 5 from J; bases not matched to a gene: 7. CDR3 residues: CASSISGSRDEQYF. The CDR3 DNA follows: TGTGCCAGCAGTATTAGCGGGAGTCGCGACGAGCAGTACTTC.

This clonotype was counted only a few times. The rearrangement joins TRBV27 to TRBJ2-7; 7 bases align to TRBD2. This CDR3 region has 14 residues. Germline CDR1 reads MNHEY; CDR2 reads SMNVEV (reference sequence). With V trimmed by 3 bases and J by 2 bases, 4 bases remained unmatched. CDR3 coding DNA: TGTGCCAGCAGTTTTCGGAGCGGGACCTACGAGCAGTACTTC. Translation: CASSFRSGTYEQYF.

This clonotype has a handful of counts. The CDR3: CASSQVRQSEQYF. The CDR3 DNA reads as TGTGCCAGCAGCCAAGTACGCCAGTCAGAGCAGTACTTC. V and J are TRBV3-1 and TRBJ2-7; D is ambiguous. The CDR3 runs 13 residues. The germline gives CDR1 LGHDT, CDR2 YNNKEL (reference sequence). The germline V and J ends were trimmed by 1 base and 7 bases, with 11 bases remaining between them.

In its sample, this clonotype was seen a few times. The rearrangement joins TRBV12-3 or TRBV12-4 to TRBJ2-7; D is uncertain. Trimming cost V 5 bases and J 0 bases, with 17 bases left between them. The CDR3 has 16 residues. CDR3 residues: CASSLLRPPSSYEQYF. In DNA form, the CDR3 reads TGTGCCAGCAGTCTCCTACGGCCGCCCTCCTCCTACGAGCAGTACTTC.

The table lists this clonotype with a few counts. The J gene is TRBJ2-1, the V gene TRBV6-6; 11 bases agree with TRBD2. After removal of 6 bases from V and 13 bases from J, the junction contained 2 bases not matched to a gene. CDR3 length equals 11 residues. Germline V gives CDR1 MNHNY, CDR2 SVGAGI (reference sequence). CDR3 DNA sequence: TGTGCCAGCAGGGGACTAGCGGACCAGTTCTTC. Translating gives CASRGLADQFF.

The chain uses TRBV28 and TRBJ2-7, with 14 positions matching TRBD2. The CDR3 extends over 19 amino acids. The junction had 13 bases not matched to a gene; V was cut back by 4 bases and J by 2 bases. The germline CDR1 and CDR2 sequences are MDHEN and SYDVKM. CDR3 loop: CASSSRPGLAGVVAYEQYF. Here the CDR3 DNA reads TGTGCCAGCAGTTCCCGGCCGGGACTAGCGGGAGTTGTAGCCTACGAGCAGTACTTC.

Only a few counts were recorded for this clonotype. J is TRBJ2-3 and V is TRBV20-1, with 10 bases lining up with TRBD1. CDR1 and CDR2 (germline): DFQATT, SNEGSKA (reference sequence). CDR3 length: 15 residues. After removal of 6 bases from V and 6 bases from J, the junction contained 12 bases not matched to a gene. CDR3 region: CSAKPRDRGPDTQYF. The CDR3 DNA reads TGCAGTGCGAAACCCCGGGACAGGGGACCTGATACGCAGTATTTT.

The sample holds a few counts of this clonotype. The chain combines TRBV4-1 with TRBJ2-1, with D maybe TRBD2 (6 bases). Looked up from germline, CDR1 is MGHRA and CDR2 is YSYEKL. The CDR3 has 15 residues. Trimming pared 4 bases from V and 7 bases from J, leaving 17 bases between. This CDR3 is CASSLFSVGGNEQFF. CDR3 nucleotides: TGCGCCAGCAGCCTGTTCAGCGTGGGGGGTAATGAGCAGTTCTTC.